The 14 T cell receptor beta chains listed next were all sequenced from one sample in a study of PD-1 blockade in classical Hodgkin lymphoma. Method: immunoSEQ multiplex PCR; TCRdb's copy keeps in-frame clones and lacks some. The sample lists 20,000 to 25,000 clones, around 80% occurring once. Sample time point: cycle 4 day 1 (C4D1), after six to seven weeks of nivolumab. Every patient relapsed after autologous stem cell transplantation, and brentuximab vedotin exposure varied. Researchers report purifying CD4+ T cells from thawed PBMCs by magnetic negative selection. The input for sequencing was CD4+ T cells from blood, taken before the fourth cycle of nivolumab. All receptors come from a human donor with classical Hodgkin lymphoma.

V and J are TRBV7-2 and TRBJ1-5; D remains ambiguous. The CDR3 has 12 amino acids. The V end lost 5 bases, the J end lost 3 bases, and 5 bases lay between the germline ends. In germline, CDR1 is SGHTA, CDR2 FQGNSA. In DNA, the CDR3 is TGTGCCAGCAGCCCCCACAATCAGCCCCAGCATTTT. It codes for CASSPHNQPQHF.

This clone was counted once. V and J are TRBV27 and TRBJ2-7; the D is unclear. With 3 bases removed from V and 1 base from J, the gap between germline ends came to 7 bases. The V gene's germline CDR1 is MNHEY and CDR2 SMNVEV (reference sequence). CDR3 length: 13 amino acids. Here the CDR3 reads CASSFERSYEQYF. The CDR3 DNA is TGTGCCAGCAGTTTTGAGCGATCCTACGAGCAGTACTTC.

The chain recombines TRBV29-1 with TRBJ2-1; TRBD2 might be the D (6 bases). The length of the CDR3 is 13 residues. V lost 4 bases, J lost 3 bases, and 10 bases lay in between. The germline V gene encodes CDR1 SQVTM and CDR2 ANQGSEA. The CDR3 DNA reads TGCAGCGTTGTTGGGACTGGCTACAATGAGCAGTTCTTC. The encoded protein is CSVVGTGYNEQFF.

The CDR3 reads CATSLRTGGDEQYF. For the CDR3, the DNA is TGCGCCACCTCCCTCCGGACAGGGGGCGACGAGCAGTACTTC. The chain has TRBV10-2 and TRBJ2-7; 11 positions match TRBD1. The CDR3 runs 14 residues. CDR1 is WSHSY, CDR2 SAAADI, per germline. With 10 bases clipped from V and 5 bases from J, the junction kept 10 bases outside the gene matches.

This clone was seen more than once but under ten times. The V gene is TRBV7-6, the J gene TRBJ1-1, with D possibly matching TRBD1 (6 bases). Trimming shortened V by 5 bases and J by 1 base, and 8 bases separated the two germline ends. In germline, CDR1 is SGHVS, CDR2 FNYEAQ. The CDR3 is 13 amino acids. CDR3 loop: CASSLQGNTEAFF. For the CDR3, the DNA is TGTGCCAGCAGCCTACAGGGGAACACTGAAGCTTTCTTT.

The chain couples TRBV5-4 to TRBJ2-3, with a tentative D call TRBD2 (5 bases). V dropped 0 bases and J dropped 4 bases, with 6 bases sitting between them. Germline V gene sequence: CDR1 SGHNT, CDR2 YYREEE (reference sequence). The CDR3 totals 13 residues. The CDR3 bases are TGTGCCAGCAGCTTGGTCGGGGCAGATACGCAGTATTTT. This codes for CASSLVGADTQYF.

The chain combines TRBV19 with TRBJ1-5; 8 bases match TRBD1. CDR1 and CDR2 (germline): LNHDA, SQIVND (reference sequence). The CDR3 spans 16 residues. V was clipped by 5 bases and J by 5 bases; unmatched bases: 11. CDR3 DNA: TGTGCCAGTAGTCCTCGGACAGGGATGGGTGATCAGCCCCAGCATTTT. It is translated as CASSPRTGMGDQPQHF.

This clone came up once. This chain uses TRBV5-4 with TRBJ2-6, with 7 bases identical to TRBD1. The CDR3 has 16 residues. The germline CDR1 and CDR2 sequences are SGHNT and YYREEE (reference sequence). The J segment lost 6 bases and the V segment lost 4 bases, leaving 10 bases of the junction unmatched. The CDR3 DNA follows: TGTGCCAGCAGCCCATTAGGGGGCTCAGTGGCCAACGTCCTGACTTTC. It codes for CASSPLGGSVANVLTF.

This clone was recorded only once. This sequence joins TRBV18 and TRBJ2-1; possible D gene TRBD1, 6 bases. With 1 base removed from V and 3 bases from J, the gap between germline ends came to 13 bases. The CDR3 totals 16 residues. Germline CDR1 KGHSH, CDR2 LQKENI. This CDR3 reads CASSPRSGVDYNEQFF. The CDR3, as DNA: TGTGCCAGCTCACCACGGTCAGGGGTCGACTACAATGAGCAGTTCTTC.

The gene calls are TRBV18 and TRBJ2-6, with 9 bases fitting TRBD1. Per the germline V gene, CDR1 is KGHSH and CDR2 is LQKENI. After removal of 1 base from V and 3 bases from J, the junction contained 4 bases not matched to a gene. The CDR3 runs 17 residues. CDR3: CASSPLTGGYGANVLTF. CDR3 sequence (DNA): TGTGCCAGCTCACCACTTACAGGGGGCTATGGGGCCAACGTCCTGACTTTC.

This chain connects TRBV25-1 to TRBJ1-3, with a weak D call TRBD1 (5 bases). CDR1 is MGHDK, CDR2 SYGVNS, per germline. V was cut by 1 base and J by 2 bases, with 12 bases left in between. The CDR3 totals 16 residues. CDR3 nucleotides: TGTGCCAGCAGTGAATTTCCCGGGACTACTGGAAACACCATATATTTT. Translation gives CASSEFPGTTGNTIYF.

This chain joins TRBV7-2 and TRBJ1-4; D might be TRBD1 (6 bases). Trimming cost V 1 base and J 11 bases, with 17 bases left between them. Germline CDR1 is SGHTA and CDR2 is FQGNSA. This CDR3 spans 15 amino acids. The CDR3 DNA sequence: TGTGCCAGCAGCTTAGGGAGGTCCAACCAGGGGAAACTGTTTTTT. This encodes CASSLGRSNQGKLFF. Complete variable domain (other parts from reference TRBV7-2 and TRBJ1-4): GAGVSQSPSNKVTEKGKDVELRCDPISGHTALYWYRQSLGQGLEFLIYFQGNSAPDKSGLPSDRFSAERTGGSVSTLTIQRTQQEDSAVYLCASSLGRSNQGKLFFGSGTQLSVL.

This rearrangement joins TRBV30 to TRBJ1-5; 7 bases align to TRBD1. The V and J ends lost 2 bases and 9 bases, in that order; junction bases with no gene match: 7. The CDR3 loop spans 13 amino acids. CDR1 and CDR2 (germline): GTSNPN, SVGIG (reference sequence). The DNA of the CDR3 is TGTGCCTGGAGTACAGGGGTGACAGGGCCCCAGCATTTT. Encoded protein: CAWSTGVTGPQHF.

The V and J genes are TRBV27 and TRBJ1-1, with D possibly matching TRBD1 (5 bases). The germline V and J ends were trimmed by 5 bases and 3 bases, with 16 bases remaining between them. CDR3 length: 15 residues. Per germline, CDR1 MNHEY and CDR2 SMNVEV (reference sequence). This chain's CDR3 is CASSPGPRGYTEAFF. The CDR3, as DNA: TGTGCCAGCAGTCCGGGGCCTCGGGGGTACACTGAAGCTTTCTTT.